This T cell receptor (beta chain) was obtained from a study of metastatic and nonmetastatic thyroid tumors. About the research overall: Repertoires were compared across blood and tumor or nodule tissue from malignant and benign thyroid patients. Study observations and caveats: Malignant thyroid tumors reportedly exceeded benign nodules significantly in TCR beta diversity, with the difference appearing in blood and tumor.

Details on this clone: Its specificity is not known. The junction and the germline gene differ at one end; a read error may be behind it.

Original processing notes: The study built a papillary thyroid cancer distant-metastasis classifier from CDR3 differences across clinicopathological groups. With MiXCR, TCRdb reprocessed the PCR reads. These V and J calls derive from TCRdb rather than the authors' analysis. The profile shows roughly 30,000 clones, 10% to 13% of them singletons. This CDR3 has 14 amino acids. CDR1 is SGDLS, CDR2 YYNGEE, per germline. Thyroid surgery was performed in patients who had received no treatment beforehand. The J gene is TRBJ2-7, the V gene TRBV9, with D hard to call. What was sequenced was blood. This clonotype was sampled from a female donor with papillary thyroid cancer or a benign thyroid nodule (not recorded which). Some clones in this sample may be carry-over from other donors' samples. The DNA of the CDR3 is TGTGCCATCAGCCCACGGCACTACAACTACGAGCAGTACTTC. Its protein product is CAISPRHYNYEQYF.